These T cell receptor beta chains were read from a single sample in a study of T cell responses to AZD1222 COVID-19 vaccine. The data were produced by immunoSEQ multiplex PCR, yet TCRdb's version contains in-frame clones alone and is incomplete. The sample gives about 120,000 clones, approximately 94% of which show up once; 5% is in the top ten. The material sequenced was peripheral blood, taken 28 days after the second AZD1222 dose. All receptors come from an adult who received the AZD1222 COVID-19 vaccine. Both conserved end residues are part of each CDR3. A D gene is named only where the DNA matches it firmly. The size field is filled for only some rows; it gives once, few, many or a size class.

abundance: -; j_gene: TRBJ2-7; d_gene: -; v_gene: TRBV5-1; CDR3aa: CASSPRTGEQYF; CDR3nt: TGCGCCAGCAGCCCGCGGACGGGGGAGCAGTACTTC
abundance: once; j_gene: TRBJ1-5; d_gene: -; v_gene: TRBV30; CDR3aa: CAWSEGVGNQPQHF; CDR3nt: TGTGCCTGGAGCGAGGGGGTTGGCAATCAGCCCCAGCATTTT
abundance: -; j_gene: TRBJ2-5; d_gene: TRBD2; v_gene: TRBV5-1; CDR3aa: CASSFSAGGETQYF; CDR3nt: TGCGCCAGCAGCTTTAGCGCGGGGGGGGAGACCCAGTACTTC
abundance: -; j_gene: TRBJ2-5; d_gene: -; v_gene: TRBV19; CDR3aa: CASARGAQETQYF; CDR3nt: TGTGCCAGCGCACGGGGGGCCCAAGAGACCCAGTACTTC
abundance: -; j_gene: TRBJ2-1; d_gene: -; v_gene: TRBV4-1; CDR3aa: CASSQEAANEQFF; CDR3nt: TGCGCCAGCAGCCAAGAGGCTGCTAATGAGCAGTTCTTC
abundance: -; j_gene: TRBJ1-2; d_gene: -; v_gene: TRBV6-9; CDR3aa: CASSFARDDGYTF; CDR3nt: TGTGCCAGCAGTTTCGCCAGGGATGACGGCTACACCTTC
abundance: -; j_gene: TRBJ1-1; d_gene: -; v_gene: TRBV19; CDR3aa: CASSRGAGEAFF; CDR3nt: TGTGCCAGTAGCCGGGGGGCGGGTGAAGCTTTCTTT
abundance: -; j_gene: TRBJ2-7; d_gene: -; v_gene: TRBV5-1; CDR3aa: CASSHGTYEQYF; CDR3nt: TGCGCCAGCAGCCACGGAACCTACGAGCAGTACTTC
abundance: -; j_gene: TRBJ2-7; d_gene: -; v_gene: TRBV27; CDR3aa: CASRFRQGGYNEQYF; CDR3nt: TGTGCCAGCAGATTCCGACAGGGAGGTTACAACGAGCAGTACTTC
abundance: few; j_gene: TRBJ1-1; d_gene: TRBD1; v_gene: TRBV10-3; CDR3aa: CAISSNRGKLDTEAFF; CDR3nt: TGTGCCATTTCCTCTAACAGGGGGAAACTTGACACTGAAGCTTTCTTT
abundance: -; j_gene: TRBJ1-1; d_gene: -; v_gene: TRBV5-4; CDR3aa: CASSLSRGDTEAFF; CDR3nt: TGTGCCAGCAGCTTGTCCAGGGGCGACACTGAAGCTTTCTTT
abundance: -; j_gene: TRBJ1-1; d_gene: -; v_gene: TRBV6-5; CDR3aa: CASRNEMDTEAFF; CDR3nt: TGTGCCAGCAGGAACGAGATGGACACTGAAGCTTTCTTT
abundance: -; j_gene: TRBJ1-2; d_gene: -; v_gene: TRBV28; CDR3aa: CASSLSRVGYGYTF; CDR3nt: TGTGCCAGCAGTTTATCCCGGGTAGGCTATGGCTACACCTTC
abundance: once; j_gene: TRBJ1-1; d_gene: TRBD1; v_gene: TRBV15; CDR3aa: CATSRGTGLGNTEAFF; CDR3nt: TGTGCCACCAGCAGAGGGACAGGGCTCGGGAACACTGAAGCTTTCTTT
abundance: -; j_gene: TRBJ1-5; d_gene: -; v_gene: TRBV2; CDR3aa: CASSEALEGSQPQHF; CDR3nt: TGTGCCAGCAGTGAAGCGCTGGAGGGGAGTCAGCCCCAGCATTTT
abundance: -; j_gene: TRBJ2-1; d_gene: -; v_gene: TRBV13; CDR3aa: CASSLANEQFF; CDR3nt: TGTGCCAGCAGCTTGGCCAATGAGCAGTTCTTC
abundance: once; j_gene: TRBJ1-5; d_gene: -; v_gene: TRBV6-5; CDR3aa: CASSPERYSNQPQHF; CDR3nt: TGTGCCAGCAGTCCTGAGCGATATAGCAATCAGCCCCAGCATTTT
abundance: -; j_gene: TRBJ1-6; d_gene: -; v_gene: TRBV19; CDR3aa: CASSIDFLSYSPLHF; CDR3nt: TGTGCCAGTAGTATAGATTTCCTCTCCTACTCACCCCTCCACTTT
abundance: -; j_gene: TRBJ1-2; d_gene: -; v_gene: TRBV7-9; CDR3aa: CASSLEGRTWGGYTF; CDR3nt: TGTGCCAGCAGCTTAGAAGGGAGGACTTGGGGTGGCTACACCTTC
abundance: -; j_gene: TRBJ1-5; d_gene: TRBD1; v_gene: TRBV19; CDR3aa: CASSKPGQGGNQPQHF; CDR3nt: TGTGCCAGTAGTAAACCGGGACAGGGGGGCAATCAGCCCCAGCATTTT
abundance: -; j_gene: TRBJ2-5; d_gene: -; v_gene: TRBV19; CDR3aa: CASSIRQSAYVQETQYF; CDR3nt: TGTGCCAGTAGTATAAGACAGTCAGCCTATGTTCAAGAGACCCAGTACTTC
abundance: -; j_gene: TRBJ2-1; d_gene: TRBD2; v_gene: TRBV12-3/TRBV12-4; CDR3aa: CASRIAGGGRFF; CDR3nt: TGTGCCAGCAGAATAGCGGGGGGTGGACGGTTCTTC
abundance: -; j_gene: TRBJ1-2; d_gene: -; v_gene: TRBV24-1; CDR3aa: CATRRGAFDYGYTF; CDR3nt: TGTGCCACCAGACGAGGGGCCTTCGACTATGGCTACACCTTC
abundance: -; j_gene: TRBJ1-2; d_gene: -; v_gene: TRBV7-9; CDR3aa: CASSLGAEINYGYTF; CDR3nt: TGTGCCAGCAGCTTAGGTGCAGAGATTAACTATGGCTACACCTTC
abundance: once; j_gene: TRBJ2-3; d_gene: -; v_gene: TRBV4-3; CDR3aa: CASSQDRVGGPSDTQYF; CDR3nt: TGCGCCAGCAGCCAAGATCGGGTGGGGGGGCCGTCAGATACGCAGTATTTT
abundance: -; j_gene: TRBJ1-4; d_gene: TRBD1; v_gene: TRBV6-5; CDR3aa: CASRRGQSGEKLFF; CDR3nt: TGTGCCAGCAGGAGGGGGCAGTCTGGTGAAAAACTGTTTTTT